This T cell receptor (beta chain) stems from a study of T-cell reconstitution after alpha-beta-depleted transplantation in children. General study findings and limits: Fresh T-cell production supplied most of the T-cell counts and diversity seen one year after transplant.

In the case of this clonotype: Its antigen is unidentified.

Unique molecular identifiers tagged the TCRbeta library. TCRdb re-called the PCR reads through MiXCR, storing one row per CDR3 protein. The sample has 300,000 to 400,000 distinct CDR3 sequences, around 16% seen once. V shed 6 bases and J 4 bases; nucleotides not matched to a gene: 12. This CDR3 has 15 residues. Germline-derived CDR1 and CDR2 are DFQATT and SNEGSKA (reference sequence). The TCR comes from a male patient aged 2-10 years who had a stem cell transplant for acute lymphoblastic leukemia, so the T cells may come from the graft donor. The specimen comprised PBMCs, mostly from graft donor cells, sampled 360 days after TCRalphabeta/CD19-depleted stem cell transplant. The rearrangement joins TRBV20-1 to TRBJ1-5, with 7 bases that match TRBD1. DNA for the CDR3: TGCAGTGCAAGACAAGGGACAGATAGAAATCAGCCCCAGCATTTT. This codes for CSARQGTDRNQPQHF.